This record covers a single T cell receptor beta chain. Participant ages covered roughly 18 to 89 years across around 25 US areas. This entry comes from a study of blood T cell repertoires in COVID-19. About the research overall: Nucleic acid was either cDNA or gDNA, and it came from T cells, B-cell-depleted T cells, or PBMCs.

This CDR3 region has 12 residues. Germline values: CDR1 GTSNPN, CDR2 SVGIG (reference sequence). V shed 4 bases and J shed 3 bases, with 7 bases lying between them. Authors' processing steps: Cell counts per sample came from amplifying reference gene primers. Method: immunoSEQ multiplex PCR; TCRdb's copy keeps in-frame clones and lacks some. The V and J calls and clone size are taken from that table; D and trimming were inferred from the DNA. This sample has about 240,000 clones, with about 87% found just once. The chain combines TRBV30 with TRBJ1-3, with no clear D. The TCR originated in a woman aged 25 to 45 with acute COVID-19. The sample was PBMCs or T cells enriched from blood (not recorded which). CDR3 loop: CAWTRGGNTIYF. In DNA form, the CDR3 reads TGTGCCTGGACCCGAGGTGGAAACACCATATATTTT. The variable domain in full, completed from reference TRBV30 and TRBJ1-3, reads SQTIHQWPATLVQPVGSPLSLECTVEGTSNPNLYWYRQAAGRGLQLLFYSVGIGQISSEVPQNLSASRPQDRQFILSSKKLLLSDSGFYLCAWTRGGNTIYFGEGSWLTVV.